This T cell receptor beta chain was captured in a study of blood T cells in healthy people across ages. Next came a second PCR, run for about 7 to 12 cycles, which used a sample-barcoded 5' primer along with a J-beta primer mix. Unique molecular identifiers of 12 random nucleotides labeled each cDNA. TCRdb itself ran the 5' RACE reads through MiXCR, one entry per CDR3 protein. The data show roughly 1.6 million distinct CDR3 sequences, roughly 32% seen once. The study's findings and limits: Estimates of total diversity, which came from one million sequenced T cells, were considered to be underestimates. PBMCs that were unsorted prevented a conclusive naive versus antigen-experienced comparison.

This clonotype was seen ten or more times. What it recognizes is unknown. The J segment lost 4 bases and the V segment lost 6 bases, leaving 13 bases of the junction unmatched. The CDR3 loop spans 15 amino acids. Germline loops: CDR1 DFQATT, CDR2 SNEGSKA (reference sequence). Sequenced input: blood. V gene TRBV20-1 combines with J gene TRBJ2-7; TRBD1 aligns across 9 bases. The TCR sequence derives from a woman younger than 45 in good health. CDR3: CSAIPRGQGPYEQYF. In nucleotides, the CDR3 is TGCAGTGCAATTCCACGGGGACAGGGACCTTACGAGCAGTACTTC.